This note documents a single T cell receptor (beta chain) sequence. The antigen remains undetermined. Both 60 Vbeta primers and 13 Jbeta primers went into the PCR. Produced via immunoSEQ multiplex PCR; TCRdb's table is partial and in-frame only. The data show about 170,000 clones, with around 78% seen just once and about 1.9% held by the top ten. This specimen belongs to a study of cytomegalovirus exposure and HLA in healthy donors. Findings and caveats of the study: A later analysis linked roughly 17,000 TCR beta sequences to HLA alleles at 0.05 false discovery rate. A later look showed TCR association rates differing by HLA locus, highest for DRB1 and lowest for HLA-C.

V dropped 2 bases and J dropped 5 bases, with 6 bases sitting between them. Germline-derived CDR1 and CDR2 are SNHLY and FYNNEI. This CDR3 comprises 12 residues. The chain joins TRBV2 to TRBJ1-2; a possible D gene is TRBD1 (5 bases). The material sequenced was PBMCs. This TCR was recovered from a woman aged 25 to 45 in good health and CMV-seropositive. The CDR3 loop reads CASSERGYGYTF. DNA of the CDR3: TGTGCCAGCAGTGAAAGGGGTTATGGCTACACCTTC.